This is a list of T cell receptor beta chains from one sample in a study of CD8 T cells in Susac syndrome. TCRdb recomputed calls from the immunoSEQ multiplex PCR reads with MiXCR, one row per CDR3 protein. The repertoire holds over 95,000 distinct CDR3 sequences, with under 95% as singletons. Source material: CD8+ T cells from PBMCs. The receptors stem from a human donor in good health. The CDR3 runs from the conserved cysteine through the conserved F or W. The order of the fields is V gene, D gene, J gene, clone size, CDR3 protein, CDR3 DNA. The D gene is left open where the match is weak. The size field is filled for only some rows; it gives once, few, many or a size class.

TRBV20-1	TRBD1	TRBJ2-1	NA	CSARAGDRGSPHEQFF	TGCAGTGCTAGGGCGGGGGACAGGGGATCTCCGCATGAGCAGTTCTTC
TRBV11-2	NA	TRBJ2-5	few	CASTSAETQYF	TGTGCCAGCACCTCCGCGGAGACCCAGTACTTC
TRBV9	NA	TRBJ2-2	NA	CASSVSSANTGELFF	TGTGCCAGCAGCGTATCTTCCGCGAACACCGGGGAGCTGTTTTTT
TRBV7-2	NA	TRBJ1-1	NA	CASSSNLNTEAFF	TGTGCCAGCAGCTCGAACTTGAACACTGAAGCTTTCTTT
TRBV5-4	TRBD2	TRBJ2-1	NA	CASSLGGLAGVNEQFF	TGTGCCAGCAGCTTGGGGGGTCTAGCGGGAGTCAATGAGCAGTTCTTC
TRBV12-3/TRBV12-4	NA	TRBJ1-1	once	CASSRDRSMNTEAFF	TGTGCCAGCAGCCGTGACAGGAGCATGAACACTGAAGCTTTCTTT
TRBV4-3	TRBD1	TRBJ1-1	NA	CASSQSGGGTEAFF	TGCGCCAGCAGCCAGTCAGGGGGCGGCACTGAAGCTTTCTTT
TRBV12-3/TRBV12-4	NA	TRBJ2-3	NA	CASSLTTVDTQYF	TGTGCCAGCAGTTTAACCACAGTTGATACGCAGTATTTT
TRBV12-3/TRBV12-4	TRBD2	TRBJ2-7	once	CASSLSAGGYEQYF	TGTGCCAGCAGTTTATCGGCGGGGGGCTACGAGCAGTACTTC
TRBV3-1	NA	TRBJ2-7	NA	CASSLSDAGWQYF	TGTGCCAGCAGCCTGTCGGATGCGGGCTGGCAGTACTTC